This TCR beta chain emerged from a study of graft-versus-host responses after intestinal transplantation. Points from the study as a whole: Graft-donor T cell macrochimerism coincided with high graft-versus-host to host-versus-graft clonal ratios in allografts. There was an association between peak levels of circulating GvH clones and early post-transplant HvG declines.

Comments on this clone: Its target is not known.

Trimming at V came to 1 base and at J to 5 bases, leaving 5 bases not matched to a gene. This CDR3 spans 14 amino acids. Germline V gene data show CDR1 as SGHDT and CDR2 as YYEEEE. This table comes from immunoSEQ multiplex PCR, and its TCRdb copy is limited to in-frame clones, with some not included. Here the sample spans 89,000 or so clones, roughly 80% being singletons. This clonotype originated in a human donor who received an intestinal transplant. Sample: unstimulated CD4+ T cells sorted from spleen or lymph node cells, taken before intestinal transplant. The V and J genes are TRBV5-6 and TRBJ2-7; 8 bases line up with TRBD1. For the CDR3, the DNA is TGTGCCAGCAGCTTGAACAGGGGGTTTGACGAGCAGTACTTC. Translated: CASSLNRGFDEQYF.